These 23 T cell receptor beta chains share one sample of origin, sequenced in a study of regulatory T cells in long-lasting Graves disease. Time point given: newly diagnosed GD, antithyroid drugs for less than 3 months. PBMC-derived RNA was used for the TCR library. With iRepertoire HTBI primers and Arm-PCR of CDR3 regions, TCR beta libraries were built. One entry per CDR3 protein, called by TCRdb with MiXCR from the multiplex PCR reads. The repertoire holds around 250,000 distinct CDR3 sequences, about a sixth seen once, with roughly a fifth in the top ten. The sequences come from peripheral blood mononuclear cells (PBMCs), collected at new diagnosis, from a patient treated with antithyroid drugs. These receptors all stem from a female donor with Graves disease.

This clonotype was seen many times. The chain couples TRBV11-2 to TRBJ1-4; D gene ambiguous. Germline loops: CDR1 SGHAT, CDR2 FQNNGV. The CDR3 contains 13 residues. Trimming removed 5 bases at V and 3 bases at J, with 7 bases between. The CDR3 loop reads CASSLDSNEKLFF. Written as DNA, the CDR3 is TGTGCCAGCAGCCTCGACTCTAATGAAAAACTGTTTTTT.

The CDR3: CATSGLRTSGRAGYEQYF. CDR3 coding DNA: TGTGCCACCAGCGGCCTCAGGACTAGCGGGAGGGCCGGGTACGAGCAGTACTTC. The chain employs TRBV24-1 and TRBJ2-7, with 15 bases matching TRBD2. The junction had 13 bases not matched to a gene; V was cut back by 7 bases and J by 4 bases. This CDR3 is built from 18 residues. The V gene's germline CDR1 is KGHDR and CDR2 SFDVKD.

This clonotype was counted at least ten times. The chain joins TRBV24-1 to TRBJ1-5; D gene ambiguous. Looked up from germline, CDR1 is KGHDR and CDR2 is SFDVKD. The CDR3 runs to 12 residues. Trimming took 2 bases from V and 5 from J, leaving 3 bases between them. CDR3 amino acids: CATSDSDQPQHF. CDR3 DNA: TGTGCCACCAGTGATTCCGATCAGCCCCAGCATTTT.

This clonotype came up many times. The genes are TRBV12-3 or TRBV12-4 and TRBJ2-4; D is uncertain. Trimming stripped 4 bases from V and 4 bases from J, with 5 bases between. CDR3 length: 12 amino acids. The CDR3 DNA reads TGTGCCAGCAGTTCCCAGAAAAACATTCAGTACTTC. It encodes CASSSQKNIQYF.

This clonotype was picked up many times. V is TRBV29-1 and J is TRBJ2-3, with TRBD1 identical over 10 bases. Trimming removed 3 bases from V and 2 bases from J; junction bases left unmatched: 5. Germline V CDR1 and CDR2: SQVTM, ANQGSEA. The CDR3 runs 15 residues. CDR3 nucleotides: TGCAGCGTTGAGGGACAGGGGCTCGTCACAGATACGCAGTATTTT. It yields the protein CSVEGQGLVTDTQYF.

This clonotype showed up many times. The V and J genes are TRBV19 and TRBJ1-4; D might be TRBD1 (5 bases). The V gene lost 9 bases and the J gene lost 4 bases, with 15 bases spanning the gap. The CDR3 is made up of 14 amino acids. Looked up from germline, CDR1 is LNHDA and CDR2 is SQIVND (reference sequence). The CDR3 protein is CASSLRGGNEKLFF. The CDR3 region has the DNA TGTGCCAGCTCCCTTCGGGGGGGTAATGAAAAACTGTTTTTT.

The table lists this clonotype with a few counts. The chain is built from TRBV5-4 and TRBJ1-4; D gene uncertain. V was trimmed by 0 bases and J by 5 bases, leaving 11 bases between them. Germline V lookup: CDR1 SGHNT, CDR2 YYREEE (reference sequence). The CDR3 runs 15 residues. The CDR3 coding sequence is TGTGCCAGCAGCTTGGAGGGCAGCCGAAATGAAAAACTGTTTTTT. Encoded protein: CASSLEGSRNEKLFF.

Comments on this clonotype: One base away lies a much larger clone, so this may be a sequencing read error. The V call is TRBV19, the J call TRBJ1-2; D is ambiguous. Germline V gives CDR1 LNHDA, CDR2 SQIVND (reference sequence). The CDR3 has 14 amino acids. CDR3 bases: TGTGCCAGTACCAAGGAGGAGGGCTTGCGCGGCTGCACCTTC. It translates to CASTKEEGLRGCTF. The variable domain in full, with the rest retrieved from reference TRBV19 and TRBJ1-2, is DGGITQSPKYLFRKEGQNVTLSCEQNLNHDAMYWYRQDPGQGLRLIYYSQIVNDFQKGDIAEGYSVSREKKESFPLTVTSAQKNPTAFYLCASTKEEGLRGCTFGSGTRLTVV.

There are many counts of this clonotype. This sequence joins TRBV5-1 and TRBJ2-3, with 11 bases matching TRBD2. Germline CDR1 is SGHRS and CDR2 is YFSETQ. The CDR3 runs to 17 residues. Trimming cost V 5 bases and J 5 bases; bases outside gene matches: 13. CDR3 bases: TGCGCCAGCAGATCCACTAGCGGGAGAGACGTCGGAGATACGCAGTATTTT. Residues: CASRSTSGRDVGDTQYF.

CDR3 sequence: CASSPAGFFNEQFF. The CDR3 nucleotides are TGTGCCAGTAGTCCAGCGGGTTTCTTCAATGAGCAGTTCTTC. V gene TRBV19 combines with J gene TRBJ2-1; tentative D call: TRBD2 (6 bases). V shed 5 bases and J shed 6 bases, with 14 bases lying between them. Per the germline V gene, CDR1 is LNHDA and CDR2 is SQIVND (reference sequence). The CDR3 totals 14 residues.

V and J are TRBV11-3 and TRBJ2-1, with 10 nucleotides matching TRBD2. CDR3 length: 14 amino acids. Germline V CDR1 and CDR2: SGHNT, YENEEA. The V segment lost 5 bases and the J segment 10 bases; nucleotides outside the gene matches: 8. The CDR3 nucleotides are TGTGCCAGCAGCCGCACTAGCGGGAACTACGAGCAGTTCTTC. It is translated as CASSRTSGNYEQFF.

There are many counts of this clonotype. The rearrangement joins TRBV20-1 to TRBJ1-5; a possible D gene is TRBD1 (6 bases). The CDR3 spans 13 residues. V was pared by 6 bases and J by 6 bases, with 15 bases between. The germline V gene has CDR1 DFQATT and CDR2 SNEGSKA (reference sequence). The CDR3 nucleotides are TGCAGTGCAAAGACAGGAAGGGGTCAGCCCCAGCATTTT. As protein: CSAKTGRGQPQHF.

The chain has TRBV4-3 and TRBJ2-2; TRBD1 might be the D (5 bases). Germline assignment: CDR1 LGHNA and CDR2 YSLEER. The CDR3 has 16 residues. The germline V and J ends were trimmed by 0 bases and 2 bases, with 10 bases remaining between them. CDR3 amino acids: CASSQDTWTNTGELFF. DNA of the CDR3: TGCGCCAGCAGCCAAGATACCTGGACAAACACCGGGGAGCTGTTTTTT.

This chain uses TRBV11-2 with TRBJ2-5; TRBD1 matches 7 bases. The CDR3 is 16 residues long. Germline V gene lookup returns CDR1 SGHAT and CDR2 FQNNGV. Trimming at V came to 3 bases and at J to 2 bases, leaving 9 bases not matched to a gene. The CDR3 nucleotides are TGTGCCAGCAGCTTCGTTACAGGGGCCCCACAAGAGACCCAGTACTTC. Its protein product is CASSFVTGAPQETQYF. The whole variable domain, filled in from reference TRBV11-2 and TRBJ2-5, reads EAGVAQSPRYKIIEKRQSVAFWCNPISGHATLYWYQQILGQGPKLLIQFQNNGVVDDSQLPKDRFSAERLKGVDSTLKIQPAKLEDSAVYLCASSFVTGAPQETQYFGPGTRLLVL.

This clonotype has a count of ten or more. In DNA, the CDR3 is TGTGCCAGCAGTTTATCTAGGCCAGATACGCAGTATTTT. Its protein product is CASSLSRPDTQYF. The gene calls are TRBV27 and TRBJ2-3, with D uncertain. The germline CDR1 and CDR2 sequences are MNHEY and SMNVEV (reference sequence). The V end lost 0 bases, the J end lost 4 bases, and 5 bases lay between the germline ends. This CDR3 region has 13 residues.

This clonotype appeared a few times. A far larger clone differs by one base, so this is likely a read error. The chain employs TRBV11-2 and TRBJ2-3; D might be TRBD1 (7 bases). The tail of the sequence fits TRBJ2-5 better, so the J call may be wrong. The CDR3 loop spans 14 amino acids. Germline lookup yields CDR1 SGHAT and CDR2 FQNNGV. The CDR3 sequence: CASSYDRAREIQYF. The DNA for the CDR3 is TGTGCCAGCAGCTACGACAGGGCTCGGGAGATCCAGTACTTC.

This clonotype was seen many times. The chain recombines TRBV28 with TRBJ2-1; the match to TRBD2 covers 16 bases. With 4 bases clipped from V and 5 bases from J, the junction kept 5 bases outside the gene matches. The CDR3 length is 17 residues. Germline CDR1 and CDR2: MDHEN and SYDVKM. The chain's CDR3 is CASSSGGLAGGDNEQFF. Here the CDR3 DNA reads TGTGCCAGCAGTTCCGGGGGACTAGCGGGAGGGGACAATGAGCAGTTCTTC. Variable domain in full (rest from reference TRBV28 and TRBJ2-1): DVKVTQSSRYLVKRTGEKVFLECVQDMDHENMFWYRQDPGLGLRLIYFSYDVKMKEKGDIPEGYSVSREKKERFSLILESASTNQTSMYLCASSSGGLAGGDNEQFFGPGTRLTVL.

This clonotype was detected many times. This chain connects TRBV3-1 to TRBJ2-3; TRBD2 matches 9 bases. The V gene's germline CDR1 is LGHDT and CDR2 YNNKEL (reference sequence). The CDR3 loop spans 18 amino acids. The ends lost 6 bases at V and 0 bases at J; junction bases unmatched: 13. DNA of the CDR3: TGTGCCAGCAGTCCTTTCCCTCGACTAGCGGCCAGCACAGATACGCAGTATTTT. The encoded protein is CASSPFPRLAASTDTQYF.

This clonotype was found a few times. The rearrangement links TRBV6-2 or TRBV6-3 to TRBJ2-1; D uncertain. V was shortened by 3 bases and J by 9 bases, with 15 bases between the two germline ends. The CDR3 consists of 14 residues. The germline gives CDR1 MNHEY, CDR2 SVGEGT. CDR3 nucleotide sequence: TGTGCCAGCAGTTATCAAGTATTTTCGGGTGAGCAGTTCTTC. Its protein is CASSYQVFSGEQFF.

The CDR3 nucleotides read TGTGCCAGCAGTTTACATCAGAACACTGAAGCTTTCTTT. This codes for CASSLHQNTEAFF. The chain carries TRBV12-3 or TRBV12-4 and TRBJ1-1; no definite D call. V was cut by 2 bases and J by 1 base, with 5 bases left in between. The CDR3 covers 13 residues.

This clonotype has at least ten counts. The DNA for the CDR3 is TGTGCCAGCACTGGGCAGGGAAAGTCTGAGCAGTTCTTC. Amino acids: CASTGQGKSEQFF. V is TRBV2 and J is TRBJ2-1; TRBD1 might be the D (5 bases). Trimming took 7 bases from V and 9 from J, leaving 16 bases between them. Germline V lookup: CDR1 SNHLY, CDR2 FYNNEI. The CDR3 totals 13 residues.

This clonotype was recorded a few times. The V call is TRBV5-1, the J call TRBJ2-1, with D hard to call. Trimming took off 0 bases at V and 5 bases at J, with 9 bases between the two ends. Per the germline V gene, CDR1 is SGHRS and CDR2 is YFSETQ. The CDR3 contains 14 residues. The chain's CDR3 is CASSLGARNNEQFF. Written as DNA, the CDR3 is TGCGCCAGCAGCTTGGGGGCCCGGAACAATGAGCAGTTCTTC.

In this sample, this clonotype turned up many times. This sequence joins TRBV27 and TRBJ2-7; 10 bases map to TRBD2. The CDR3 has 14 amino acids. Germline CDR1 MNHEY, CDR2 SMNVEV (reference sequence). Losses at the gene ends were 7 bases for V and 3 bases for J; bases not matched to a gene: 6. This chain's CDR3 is CASNPSGSRYEQYF. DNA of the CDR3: TGTGCCAGCAATCCTAGCGGGAGCCGCTACGAGCAGTACTTC.